The present entry profiles one T cell receptor (beta chain) with its context. This sample was taken from a study of blood T cell repertoires in COVID-19. Study background: The United States, Italy and Spain supplied acute and convalescent COVID-19 samples. The analysed material was cDNA or gDNA that came from T cells, B-cell-depleted T cells, or PBMCs.

CDR1 is MNHEY, CDR2 SMNVEV, per germline (reference sequence). The CDR3 is 16 residues long. V was clipped by 6 bases and J by 2 bases; unmatched bases: 6. The authors' processing: Scientists estimated how many nucleated cells there were by amplifying reference gene primers. Only in-frame clones appear in the TCRdb table, and some are missing; sequencing was by immunoSEQ multiplex PCR. V, J and clone size derive from that table, while D and trimming were established from the DNA sequence. The table records 65,000 to 70,000 clones, roughly 77% of them present only once. Material for sequencing was peripheral blood. This sequence joins TRBV27 and TRBJ2-6; 8 nucleotides agree with TRBD1. The source is a human donor in a cohort sampled during active COVID-19. In DNA form, the CDR3 reads TGTGCCAGCAGCAAGGGACAGGCTACTGGGGCCAACGTCCTGACTTTC. Translating it yields CASSKGQATGANVLTF.